This is a list of T cell receptor beta chains from one sample in a study of cytomegalovirus exposure and HLA in healthy donors. TCRdb keeps only in-frame clones here, not all; method: immunoSEQ multiplex PCR. The table lists some 240,000 clones, approximately 86% of them singletons. The material sequenced was PBMCs. These receptors were collected from a woman aged 25 to 45 in good health and CMV-seropositive. CDR3s include the opening cysteine and the closing phenylalanine or tryptophan. D genes are given only for firm matches. The size field is filled for only some rows; it gives once, few, many or a size class.

abundance	len	d_gene	v_gene	j_gene	CDR3nt	CDR3aa
-	14	TRBD1	TRBV28	TRBJ2-7	TGTGCCAGCAAGCCGGGACAGGGGTGGTACGAGCAGTACTTC	CASKPGQGWYEQYF
-	12	TRBD1	TRBV10-3	TRBJ2-5	TGTGCCATCAGAGACAGGGATCAGACCCAGTACTTC	CAIRDRDQTQYF
-	15	-	TRBV6-1	TRBJ2-2	TGTGCCAGCAGTGAATCGGGGACAAACACCGGGGAGCTGTTTTTT	CASSESGTNTGELFF
-	16	-	TRBV4-1	TRBJ2-2	TGCGCCAGCAGCCAAGAAGATCGAGGTTCCACCGGGGAGCTGTTTTTT	CASSQEDRGSTGELFF
-	17	TRBD2	TRBV10-3	TRBJ2-7	TGTGCCATCAGTGACCCGGGACTAGCGGGAGTGGAGTACGAGCAGTACTTC	CAISDPGLAGVEYEQYF
-	16	-	TRBV19	TRBJ1-5	TGTGCCAGTAGTTACAGTCCCGCATATAGCAATCAGCCCCAGCATTTT	CASSYSPAYSNQPQHF
-	16	-	TRBV5-4	TRBJ2-3	TGTGCCAGCAGCCAACTTCAGGGGCGAAGCACAGATACGCAGTATTTT	CASSQLQGRSTDTQYF
-	16	-	TRBV6-5	TRBJ1-1	TGTGCCAGCAGTTACCTCGGGGAGTGGCCAAACACTGAAGCTTTCTTT	CASSYLGEWPNTEAFF
-	16	TRBD1	TRBV27	TRBJ1-2	TGTGCCAGCAGTTTATTTCGTCAGGGGGCCGACTATGGCTACACCTTC	CASSLFRQGADYGYTF
-	17	TRBD2	TRBV4-1	TRBJ2-7	TGCGCCAGCAGCCTGAGGACTAGCGGGCAATATGAGAGCGAGCAGTACTTC	CASSLRTSGQYESEQYF
-	14	-	TRBV5-4	TRBJ1-2	TGTGCCAGCAGCTTGGATGCGGCGAACTATGGCTACACCTTC	CASSLDAANYGYTF
-	15	TRBD1	TRBV5-1	TRBJ2-5	TGCGCCAGCAGCTCTGCCGGGACAGGAGAAGAGACCCAGTACTTC	CASSSAGTGEETQYF
many	16	-	TRBV5-1	TRBJ1-1	TGCGCCAGCAGCTTGGAGCTCCAGCGCCCAAACACTGAAGCTTTCTTT	CASSLELQRPNTEAFF
once	16	-	TRBV7-9	TRBJ1-5	TGTGCCAGCACCACAACCAGCGGGGGCCCCAATCAGCCCCAGCATTTT	CASTTTSGGPNQPQHF
-	14	-	TRBV2	TRBJ2-2	TGTGCCAGCAGTGAACGAGAGAACACCGGGGAGCTGTTTTTT	CASSERENTGELFF
-	15	TRBD1	TRBV6-1	TRBJ2-7	TGTGCCAGCAGTGAGGGGCTAACTACAGGGGGCAGACGGTACTTC	CASSEGLTTGGRRYF
-	15	-	TRBV7-9	TRBJ2-7	TGTGCCAGCAGCCTATCGACAGACCAGGAGTACGAGCAGTACTTC	CASSLSTDQEYEQYF
-	15	TRBD2	TRBV15	TRBJ2-7	TGTGCCACCAGCAGAGAGGCTAGCGGGAGCTACGAGCAGTACTTC	CATSREASGSYEQYF
-	16	TRBD2	TRBV30	TRBJ2-1	TGTGCCTGGAGTGCGACGGGACTAGCGGTTTACAATGAGCAGTTCTTC	CAWSATGLAVYNEQFF
few	14	-	TRBV5-1	TRBJ2-1	TGCGCCAGCAGCTTGTTTCAGCAGGACAATGAGCAGTTCTTC	CASSLFQQDNEQFF